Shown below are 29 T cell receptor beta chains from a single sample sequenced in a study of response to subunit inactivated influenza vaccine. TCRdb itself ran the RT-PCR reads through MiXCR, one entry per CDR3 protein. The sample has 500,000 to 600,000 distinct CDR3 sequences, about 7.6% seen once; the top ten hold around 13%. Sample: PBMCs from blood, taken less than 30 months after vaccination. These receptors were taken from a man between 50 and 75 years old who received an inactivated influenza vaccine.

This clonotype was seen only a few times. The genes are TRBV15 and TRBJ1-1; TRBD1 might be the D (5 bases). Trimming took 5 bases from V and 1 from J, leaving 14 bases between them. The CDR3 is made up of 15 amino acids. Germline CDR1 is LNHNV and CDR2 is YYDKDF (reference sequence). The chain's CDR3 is CATSSHGRANTEAFF. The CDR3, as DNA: TGTGCCACCAGCTCCCATGGCAGGGCGAACACTGAAGCTTTCTTT.

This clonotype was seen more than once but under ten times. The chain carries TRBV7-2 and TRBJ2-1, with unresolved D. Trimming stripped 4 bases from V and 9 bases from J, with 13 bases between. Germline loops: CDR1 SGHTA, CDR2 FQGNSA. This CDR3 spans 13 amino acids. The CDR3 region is CASSSERWGEQFF. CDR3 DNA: TGTGCCAGCAGCTCGGAGAGGTGGGGTGAGCAGTTCTTC. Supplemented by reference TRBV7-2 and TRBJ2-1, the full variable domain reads GAGVSQSPSNKVTEKGKDVELRCDPISGHTALYWYRQSLGQGLEFLIYFQGNSAPDKSGLPSDRFSAERTGGSVSTLTIQRTQQEDSAVYLCASSSERWGEQFFGPGTRLTVL.

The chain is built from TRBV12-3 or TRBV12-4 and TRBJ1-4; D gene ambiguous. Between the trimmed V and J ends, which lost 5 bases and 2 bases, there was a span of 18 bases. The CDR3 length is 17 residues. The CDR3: CASSIGGVITTNEKLFF. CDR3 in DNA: TGTGCCAGCAGTATCGGTGGGGTAATAACTACTAATGAAAAACTGTTTTTT.

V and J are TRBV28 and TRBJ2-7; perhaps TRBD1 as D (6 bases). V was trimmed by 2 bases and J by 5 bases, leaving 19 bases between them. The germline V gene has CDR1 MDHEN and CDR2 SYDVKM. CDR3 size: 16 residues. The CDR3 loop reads CASSLLGTTGFHEQYF. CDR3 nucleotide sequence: TGTGCCAGCAGTTTACTGGGGACCACAGGGTTCCACGAGCAGTACTTC.

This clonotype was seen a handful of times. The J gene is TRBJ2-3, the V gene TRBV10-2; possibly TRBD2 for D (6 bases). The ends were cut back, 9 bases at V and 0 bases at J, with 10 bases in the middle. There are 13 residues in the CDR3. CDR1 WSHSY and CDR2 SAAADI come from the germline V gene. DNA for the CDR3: TGCGCCAGTGGGGGGACTAGCACAGATACGCAGTATTTT. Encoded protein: CASGGTSTDTQYF.

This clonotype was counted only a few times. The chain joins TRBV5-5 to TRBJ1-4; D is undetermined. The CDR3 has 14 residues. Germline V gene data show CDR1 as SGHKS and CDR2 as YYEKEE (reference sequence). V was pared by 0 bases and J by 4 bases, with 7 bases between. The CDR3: CASSLEFGNEKLFF. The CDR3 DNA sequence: TGTGCCAGCAGCTTGGAGTTCGGTAATGAAAAACTGTTTTTT.

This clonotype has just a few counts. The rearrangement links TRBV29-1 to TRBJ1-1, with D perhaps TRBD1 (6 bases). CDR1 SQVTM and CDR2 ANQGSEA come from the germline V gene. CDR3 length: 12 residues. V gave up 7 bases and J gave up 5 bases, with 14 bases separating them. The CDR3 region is CSAAGRGTEAFF. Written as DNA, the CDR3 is TGCAGCGCAGCCGGGAGGGGGACTGAAGCTTTCTTT.

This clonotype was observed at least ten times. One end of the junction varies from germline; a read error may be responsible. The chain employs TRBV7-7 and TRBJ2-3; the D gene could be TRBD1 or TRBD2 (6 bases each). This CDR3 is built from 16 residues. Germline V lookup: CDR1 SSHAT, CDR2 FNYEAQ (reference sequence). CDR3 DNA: TGTGCTAGCAGCCCACTCGACGGGGGCCGCACAGATACGCAGTATTTT. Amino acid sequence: CASSPLDGGRTDTQYF.

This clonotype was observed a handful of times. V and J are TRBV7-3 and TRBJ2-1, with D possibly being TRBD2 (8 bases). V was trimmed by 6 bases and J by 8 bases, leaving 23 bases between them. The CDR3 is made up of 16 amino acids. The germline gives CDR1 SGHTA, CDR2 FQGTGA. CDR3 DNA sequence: TGTGCCAGCAGTCCAGGGGGACTAGATGGTGCGGATGAGCAGTTCTTC. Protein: CASSPGGLDGADEQFF.

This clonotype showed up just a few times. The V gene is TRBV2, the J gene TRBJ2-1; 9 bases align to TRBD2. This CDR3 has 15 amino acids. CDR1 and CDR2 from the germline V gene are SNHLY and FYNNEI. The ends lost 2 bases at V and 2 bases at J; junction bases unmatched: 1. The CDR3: CASSESSGTYNEQFF. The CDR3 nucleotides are TGTGCCAGCAGTGAATCTAGCGGGACCTACAATGAGCAGTTCTTC.

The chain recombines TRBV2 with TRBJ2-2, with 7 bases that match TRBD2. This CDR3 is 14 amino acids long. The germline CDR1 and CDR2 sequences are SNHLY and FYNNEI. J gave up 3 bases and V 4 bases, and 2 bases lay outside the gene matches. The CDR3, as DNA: TGTGCCAGCAGTGCCCGGGGGGACACCGGGGAGCTGTTTTTT. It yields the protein CASSARGDTGELFF.

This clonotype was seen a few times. DNA for the CDR3: TGTGCCAGCAGCCATATAGGAGGGGGACCGAGCTCCTACAATGAGCAGTTCTTC. It yields the protein CASSHIGGGPSSYNEQFF. The chain joins TRBV4-2 to TRBJ2-1, with D perhaps being TRBD1 or TRBD2 (6 bases each). The CDR3 loop spans 18 amino acids. The germline V and J ends were trimmed by 3 bases and 0 bases, with 18 bases remaining between them. In germline, CDR1 is LGHNA, CDR2 YNFKEQ.

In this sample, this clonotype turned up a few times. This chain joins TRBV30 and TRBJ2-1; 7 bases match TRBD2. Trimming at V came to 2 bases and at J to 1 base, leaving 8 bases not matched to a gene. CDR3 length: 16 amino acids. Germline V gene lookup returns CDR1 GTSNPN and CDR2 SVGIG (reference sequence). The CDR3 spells CAWSRASGFSYNEQFF. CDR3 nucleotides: TGTGCCTGGAGTAGGGCTAGCGGATTTTCCTACAATGAGCAGTTCTTC.

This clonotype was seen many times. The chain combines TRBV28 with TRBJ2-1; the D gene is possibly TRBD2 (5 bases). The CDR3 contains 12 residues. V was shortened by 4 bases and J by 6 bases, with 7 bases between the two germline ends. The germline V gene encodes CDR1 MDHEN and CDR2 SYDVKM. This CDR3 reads CASSWTFNEQFF. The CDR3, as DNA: TGTGCCAGCAGTTGGACTTTCAATGAGCAGTTCTTC. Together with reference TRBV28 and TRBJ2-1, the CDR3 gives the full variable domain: DVKVTQSSRYLVKRTGEKVFLECVQDMDHENMFWYRQDPGLGLRLIYFSYDVKMKEKGDIPEGYSVSREKKERFSLILESASTNQTSMYLCASSWTFNEQFFGPGTRLTVL.

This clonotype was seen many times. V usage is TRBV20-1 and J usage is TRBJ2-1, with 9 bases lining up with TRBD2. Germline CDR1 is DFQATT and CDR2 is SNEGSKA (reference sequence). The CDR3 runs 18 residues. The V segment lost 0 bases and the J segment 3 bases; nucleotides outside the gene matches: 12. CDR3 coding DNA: TGCAGTGCTAGAGAAGAGGGCGGGGGGGCGAATTACTACAATGAGCAGTTCTTC. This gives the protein CSAREEGGGANYYNEQFF.

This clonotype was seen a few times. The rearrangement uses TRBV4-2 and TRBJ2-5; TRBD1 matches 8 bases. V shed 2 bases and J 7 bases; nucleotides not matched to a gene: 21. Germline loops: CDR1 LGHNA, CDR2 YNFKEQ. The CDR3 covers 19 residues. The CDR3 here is CASSQWRRDRDRYLWTQYF. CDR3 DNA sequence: TGTGCCAGCAGCCAATGGCGTAGGGACCGGGACAGGTACCTGTGGACCCAGTACTTC.

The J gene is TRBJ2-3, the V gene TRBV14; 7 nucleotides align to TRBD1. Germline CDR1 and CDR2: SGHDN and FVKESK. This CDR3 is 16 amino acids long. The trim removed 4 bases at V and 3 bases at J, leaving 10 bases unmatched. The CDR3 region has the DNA TGTGCCAGCAGCCCCATTGACAGGGTATGGACAGATACGCAGTATTTT. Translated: CASSPIDRVWTDTQYF.

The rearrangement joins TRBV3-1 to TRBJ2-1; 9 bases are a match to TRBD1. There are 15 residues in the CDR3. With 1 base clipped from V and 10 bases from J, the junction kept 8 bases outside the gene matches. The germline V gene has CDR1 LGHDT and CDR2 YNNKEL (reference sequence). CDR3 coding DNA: TGTGCCAGCAGCCAAGTTGGGACAGGGCATAAGGAGCAGTTCTTC. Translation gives CASSQVGTGHKEQFF.

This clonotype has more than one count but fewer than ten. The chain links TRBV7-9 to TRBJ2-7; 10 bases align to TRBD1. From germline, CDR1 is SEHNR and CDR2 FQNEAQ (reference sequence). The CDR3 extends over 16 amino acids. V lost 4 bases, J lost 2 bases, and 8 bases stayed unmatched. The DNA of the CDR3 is TGTGCCAGCAGCTCCAGCCGGGACAGGGGTACCTACGAGCAGTACTTC. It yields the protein CASSSSRDRGTYEQYF.

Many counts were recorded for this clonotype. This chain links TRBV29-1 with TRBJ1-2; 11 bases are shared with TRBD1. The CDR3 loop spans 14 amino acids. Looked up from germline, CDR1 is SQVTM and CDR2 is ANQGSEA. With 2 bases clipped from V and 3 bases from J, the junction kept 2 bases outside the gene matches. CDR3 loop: CSVERDRGDYGYTF. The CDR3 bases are TGCAGCGTTGAAAGGGACAGGGGGGACTATGGCTACACCTTC.

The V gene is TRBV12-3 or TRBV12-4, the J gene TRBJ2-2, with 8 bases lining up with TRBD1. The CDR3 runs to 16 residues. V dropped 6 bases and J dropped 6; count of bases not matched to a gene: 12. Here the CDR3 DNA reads TGTGCCAGCAGAGCCCGACAGGGGACGTTCGCCGGGGAGCTGTTTTTT. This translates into CASRARQGTFAGELFF.

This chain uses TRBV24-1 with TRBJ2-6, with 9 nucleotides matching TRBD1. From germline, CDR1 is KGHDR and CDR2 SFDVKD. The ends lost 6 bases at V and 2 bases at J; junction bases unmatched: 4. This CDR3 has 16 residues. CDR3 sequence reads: CATSPGTGPGANVLTF. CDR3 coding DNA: TGTGCCACCAGTCCGGGGACAGGGCCTGGGGCCAACGTCCTGACTTTC.

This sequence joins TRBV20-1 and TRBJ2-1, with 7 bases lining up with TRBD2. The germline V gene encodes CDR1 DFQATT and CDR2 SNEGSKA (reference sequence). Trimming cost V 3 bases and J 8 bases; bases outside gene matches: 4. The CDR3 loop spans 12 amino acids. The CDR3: CSASLGGDEQFF. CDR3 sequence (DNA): TGCAGTGCTAGCCTGGGGGGGGATGAGCAGTTCTTC.

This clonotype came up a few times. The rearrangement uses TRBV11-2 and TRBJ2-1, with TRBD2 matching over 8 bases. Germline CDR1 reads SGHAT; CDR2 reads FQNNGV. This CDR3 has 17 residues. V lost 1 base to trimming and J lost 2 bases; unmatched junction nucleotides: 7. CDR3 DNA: TGTGCCAGCAGCTTAGCTCCGTACGGGAGGGCCTACAATGAGCAGTTCTTC. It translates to CASSLAPYGRAYNEQFF.

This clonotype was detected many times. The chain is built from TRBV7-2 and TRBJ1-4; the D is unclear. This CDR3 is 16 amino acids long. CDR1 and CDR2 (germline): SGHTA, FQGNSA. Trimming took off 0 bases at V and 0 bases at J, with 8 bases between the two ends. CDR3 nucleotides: TGTGCCAGCAGCTTAGCTTACTCGGCAACTAATGAAAAACTGTTTTTT. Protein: CASSLAYSATNEKLFF.

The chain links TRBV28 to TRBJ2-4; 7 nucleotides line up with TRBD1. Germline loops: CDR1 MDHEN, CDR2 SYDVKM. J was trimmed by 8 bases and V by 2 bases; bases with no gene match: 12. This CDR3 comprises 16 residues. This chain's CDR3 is CASSLPGQAVGDIQYF. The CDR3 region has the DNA TGTGCCAGCAGTTTACCCGGACAGGCCGTGGGGGACATTCAGTACTTC.

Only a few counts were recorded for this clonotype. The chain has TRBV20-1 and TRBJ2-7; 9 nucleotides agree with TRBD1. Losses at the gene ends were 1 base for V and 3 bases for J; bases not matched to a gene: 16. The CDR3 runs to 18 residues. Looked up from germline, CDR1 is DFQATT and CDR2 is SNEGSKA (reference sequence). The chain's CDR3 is CSARGGRTGVRLYYEQYF. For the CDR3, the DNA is TGCAGTGCTAGAGGTGGACGGACAGGGGTCCGACTGTACTACGAGCAGTACTTC.

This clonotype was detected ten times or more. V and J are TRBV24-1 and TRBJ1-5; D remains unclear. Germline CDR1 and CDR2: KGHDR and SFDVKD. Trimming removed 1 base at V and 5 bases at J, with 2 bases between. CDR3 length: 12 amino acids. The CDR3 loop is CATSDFDQPQHF. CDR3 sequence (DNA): TGTGCCACCAGTGATTTTGATCAGCCCCAGCATTTT.

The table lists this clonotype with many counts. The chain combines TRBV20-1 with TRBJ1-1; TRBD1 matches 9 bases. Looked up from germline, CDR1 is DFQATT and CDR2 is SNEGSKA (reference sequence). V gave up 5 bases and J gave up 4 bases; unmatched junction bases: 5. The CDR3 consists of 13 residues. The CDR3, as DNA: TGCAGTGCTGACAGGGGGATAAGCACTGAAGCTTTCTTT. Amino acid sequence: CSADRGISTEAFF.